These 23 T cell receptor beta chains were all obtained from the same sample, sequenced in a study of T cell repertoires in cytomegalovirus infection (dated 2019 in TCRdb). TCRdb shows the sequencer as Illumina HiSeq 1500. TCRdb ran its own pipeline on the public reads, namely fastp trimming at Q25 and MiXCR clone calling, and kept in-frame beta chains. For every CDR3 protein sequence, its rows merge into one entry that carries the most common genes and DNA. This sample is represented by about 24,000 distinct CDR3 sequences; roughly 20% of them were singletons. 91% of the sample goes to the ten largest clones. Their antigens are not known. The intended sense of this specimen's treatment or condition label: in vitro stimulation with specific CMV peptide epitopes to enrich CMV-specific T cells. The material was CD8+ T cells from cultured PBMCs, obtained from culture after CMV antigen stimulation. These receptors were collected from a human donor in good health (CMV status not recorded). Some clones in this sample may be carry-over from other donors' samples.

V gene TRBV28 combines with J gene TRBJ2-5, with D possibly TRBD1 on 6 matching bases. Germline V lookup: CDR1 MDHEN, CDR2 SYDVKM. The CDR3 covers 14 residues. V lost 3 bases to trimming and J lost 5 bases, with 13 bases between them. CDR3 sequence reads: CASSFWGLGETQYF. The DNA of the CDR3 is TGTGCCAGCAGTTTCTGGGGGCTCGGGGAGACCCAGTACTTC. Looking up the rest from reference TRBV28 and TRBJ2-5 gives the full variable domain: DVKVTQSSRYLVKRTGEKVFLECVQDMDHENMFWYRQDPGLGLRLIYFSYDVKMKEKGDIPEGYSVSREKKERFSLILESASTNQTSMYLCASSFWGLGETQYFGPGTRLLVL.

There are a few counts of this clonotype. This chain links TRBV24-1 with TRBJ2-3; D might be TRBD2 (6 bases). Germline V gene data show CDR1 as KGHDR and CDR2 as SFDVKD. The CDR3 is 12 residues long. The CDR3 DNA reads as TGTGCGAGCCGGGACTCGACAGATACGCAGTATTTT. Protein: CASRDSTDTQYF.

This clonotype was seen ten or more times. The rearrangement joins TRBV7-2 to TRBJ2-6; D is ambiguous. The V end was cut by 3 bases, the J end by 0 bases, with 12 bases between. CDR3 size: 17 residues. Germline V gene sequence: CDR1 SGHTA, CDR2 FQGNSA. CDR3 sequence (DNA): TGTGCCAGCAGCTTTACGGTTCAGACCTCTGGGGCCAACGTCCTGACTTTC. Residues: CASSFTVQTSGANVLTF.

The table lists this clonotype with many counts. As DNA, the CDR3 is TGTGCCAGCAGTCCCCCGGAATATAATCAGCCCCAGCATTTT. Translating it yields CASSPPEYNQPQHF. J is TRBJ1-5 and V is TRBV28; D uncertain. The CDR3 contains 14 residues. Germline-derived CDR1 and CDR2 are MDHEN and SYDVKM. Trimming left V 5 bases short and J 4 bases short, with 12 bases between.

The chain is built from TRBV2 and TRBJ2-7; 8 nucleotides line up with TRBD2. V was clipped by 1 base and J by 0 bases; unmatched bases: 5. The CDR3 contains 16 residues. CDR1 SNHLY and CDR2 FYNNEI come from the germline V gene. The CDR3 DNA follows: TGTGCCAGCAGTGAAGGAAGCGGGGGTAACTCCTACGAGCAGTACTTC. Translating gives CASSEGSGGNSYEQYF.

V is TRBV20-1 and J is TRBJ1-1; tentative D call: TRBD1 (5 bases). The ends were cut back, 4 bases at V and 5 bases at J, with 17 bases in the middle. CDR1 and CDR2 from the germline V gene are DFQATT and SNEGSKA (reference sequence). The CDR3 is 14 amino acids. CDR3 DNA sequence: TGCAGTGCTAAAACCCTTGGGGGTTTGACTGAAGCTTTCTTT. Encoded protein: CSAKTLGGLTEAFF.

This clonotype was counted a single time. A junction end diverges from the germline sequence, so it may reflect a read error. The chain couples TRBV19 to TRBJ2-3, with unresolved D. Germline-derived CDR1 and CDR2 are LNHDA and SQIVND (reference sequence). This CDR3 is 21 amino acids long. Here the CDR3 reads CARSTNTPSRDGERGTDTQYF. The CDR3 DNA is TGTGCCCGTAGTACGAACACGCCGTCGCGTGATGGGGAACGGGGCACAGATACGCAGTATTTT.

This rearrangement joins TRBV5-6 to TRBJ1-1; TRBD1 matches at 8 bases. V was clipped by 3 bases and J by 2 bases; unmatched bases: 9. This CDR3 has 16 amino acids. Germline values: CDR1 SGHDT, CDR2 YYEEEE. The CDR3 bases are TGTGCCAGCAGCTACAGGGGGTTTCGAGAAAACACTGAAGCTTTCTTT. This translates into CASSYRGFRENTEAFF.

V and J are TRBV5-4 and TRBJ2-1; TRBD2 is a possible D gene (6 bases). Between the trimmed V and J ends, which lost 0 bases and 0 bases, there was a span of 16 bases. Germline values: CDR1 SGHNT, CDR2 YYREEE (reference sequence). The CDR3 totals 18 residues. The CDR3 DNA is TGTGCCAGCAGCTTGGCCGGCGGAGGGGAAAGCTCCTACAATGAGCAGTTCTTC. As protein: CASSLAGGGESSYNEQFF.

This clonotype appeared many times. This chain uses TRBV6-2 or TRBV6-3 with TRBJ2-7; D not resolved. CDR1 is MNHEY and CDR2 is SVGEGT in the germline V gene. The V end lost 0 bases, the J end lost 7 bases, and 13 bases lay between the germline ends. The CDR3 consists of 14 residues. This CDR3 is CASSYSMEQREQYF. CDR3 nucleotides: TGTGCCAGCAGTTACTCAATGGAGCAGAGGGAGCAGTACTTC.

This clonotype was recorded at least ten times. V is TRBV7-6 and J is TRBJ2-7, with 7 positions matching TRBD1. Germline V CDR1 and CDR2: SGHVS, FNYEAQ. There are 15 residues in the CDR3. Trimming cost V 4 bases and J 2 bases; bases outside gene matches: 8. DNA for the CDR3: TGTGCCAGCAGCTCCCGACAGGGACCTACCTACGAGCAGTACTTC. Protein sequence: CASSSRQGPTYEQYF.

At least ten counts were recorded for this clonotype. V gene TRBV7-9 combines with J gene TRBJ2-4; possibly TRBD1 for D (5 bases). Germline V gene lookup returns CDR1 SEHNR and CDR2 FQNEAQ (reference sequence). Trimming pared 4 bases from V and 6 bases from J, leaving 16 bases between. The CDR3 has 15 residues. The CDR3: CASSYTGDRGNIQYF. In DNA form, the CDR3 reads TGTGCCAGCAGCTATACAGGAGACCGAGGAAACATTCAGTACTTC.

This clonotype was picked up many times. CDR3 residues: CASSLHSGTGKGEGETQYF. The CDR3 DNA sequence: TGTGCCAGCAGTCTACATTCCGGGACAGGGAAAGGTGAAGGAGAGACCCAGTACTTC. The gene calls are TRBV27 and TRBJ2-5; 9 nucleotides line up with TRBD1. CDR3 length equals 19 residues. Germline V gene sequence: CDR1 MNHEY, CDR2 SMNVEV (reference sequence). The trim removed 5 bases at V and 4 bases at J, leaving 20 bases unmatched.

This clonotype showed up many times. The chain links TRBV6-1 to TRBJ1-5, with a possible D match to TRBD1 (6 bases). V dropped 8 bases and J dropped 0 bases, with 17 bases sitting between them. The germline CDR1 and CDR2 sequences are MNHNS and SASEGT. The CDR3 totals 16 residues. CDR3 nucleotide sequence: TGTGCCAGCGCGGTAGACAGGATTTATAGCAATCAGCCCCAGCATTTT. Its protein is CASAVDRIYSNQPQHF.

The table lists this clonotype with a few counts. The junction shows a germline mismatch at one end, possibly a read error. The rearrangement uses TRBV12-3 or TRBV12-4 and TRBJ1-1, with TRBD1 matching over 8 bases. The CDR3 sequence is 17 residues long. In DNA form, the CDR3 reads TGTGCCAGCAGCCTTACGGACAGGGAAGAATTGAATACTGAAGCTTTCTTT. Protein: CASSLTDREELNTEAFF.

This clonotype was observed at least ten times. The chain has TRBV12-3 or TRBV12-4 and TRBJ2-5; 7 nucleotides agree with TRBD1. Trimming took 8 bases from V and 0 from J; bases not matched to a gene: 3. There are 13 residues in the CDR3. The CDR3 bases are TGTGCCAGCCAGGGGGTATACCAAGAGACCCAGTACTTC. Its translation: CASQGVYQETQYF.

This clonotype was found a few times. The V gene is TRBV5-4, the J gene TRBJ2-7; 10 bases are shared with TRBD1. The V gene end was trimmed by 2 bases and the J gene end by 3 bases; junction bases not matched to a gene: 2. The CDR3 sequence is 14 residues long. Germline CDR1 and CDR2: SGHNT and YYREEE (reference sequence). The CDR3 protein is CASSFGQGDYEQYF. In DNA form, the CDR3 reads TGTGCCAGCAGCTTCGGACAGGGGGACTACGAGCAGTACTTC.

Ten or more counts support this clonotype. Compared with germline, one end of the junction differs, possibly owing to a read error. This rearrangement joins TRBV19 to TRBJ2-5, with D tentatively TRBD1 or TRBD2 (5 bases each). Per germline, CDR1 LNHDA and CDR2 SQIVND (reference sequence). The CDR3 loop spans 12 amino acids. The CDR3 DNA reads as TGTGCCAGTAGTATTGGGGACCCTCCTCGACACTTC. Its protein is CASSIGDPPRHF. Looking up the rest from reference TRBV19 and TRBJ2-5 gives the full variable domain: DGGITQSPKYLFRKEGQNVTLSCEQNLNHDAMYWYRQDPGQGLRLIYYSQIVNDFQKGDIAEGYSVSREKKESFPLTVTSAQKNPTAFYLCASSIGDPPRHFGPGTRLLVL.

The CDR3: CSARGGGGNIQYF. The CDR3 region has the DNA TGCAGTGCTAGGGGGGGCGGGGGAAACATTCAGTACTTC. The V and J genes are TRBV20-1 and TRBJ2-4, with D perhaps matching TRBD2 (7 bases). The germline V and J ends were trimmed by 3 bases and 6 bases, with 12 bases remaining between them. The CDR3 length is 13 residues. Germline values: CDR1 DFQATT, CDR2 SNEGSKA (reference sequence).

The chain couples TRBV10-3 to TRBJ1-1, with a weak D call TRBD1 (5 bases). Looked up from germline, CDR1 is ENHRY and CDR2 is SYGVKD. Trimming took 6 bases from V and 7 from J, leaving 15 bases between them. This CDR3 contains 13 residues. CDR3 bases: TGTGCCATCAGCGACCCGATGCAGGGTGAAGCTTTCTTT. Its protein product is CAISDPMQGEAFF.

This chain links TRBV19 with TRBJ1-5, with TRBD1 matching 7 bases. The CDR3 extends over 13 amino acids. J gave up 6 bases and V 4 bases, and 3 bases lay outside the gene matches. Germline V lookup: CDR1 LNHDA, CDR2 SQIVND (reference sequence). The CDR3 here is CASSSRGGQPQHF. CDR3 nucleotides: TGTGCCAGTAGTAGCAGGGGGGGTCAGCCCCAGCATTTT. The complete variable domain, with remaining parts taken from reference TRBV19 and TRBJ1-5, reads DGGITQSPKYLFRKEGQNVTLSCEQNLNHDAMYWYRQDPGQGLRLIYYSQIVNDFQKGDIAEGYSVSREKKESFPLTVTSAQKNPTAFYLCASSSRGGQPQHFGDGTRLSIL.

This CDR3 reads CASSRTGGGSGELFF. The CDR3 DNA reads as TGTGCCAGCAGTCGGACAGGGGGAGGGTCCGGGGAGCTGTTTTTT. The V call is TRBV6-5, the J call TRBJ2-2, with 10 bases aligning to TRBD1. The CDR3 contains 15 residues. CDR1 and CDR2 (germline): MNHEY, SVGAGI. With 5 bases clipped from V and 6 bases from J, the junction kept 6 bases outside the gene matches.

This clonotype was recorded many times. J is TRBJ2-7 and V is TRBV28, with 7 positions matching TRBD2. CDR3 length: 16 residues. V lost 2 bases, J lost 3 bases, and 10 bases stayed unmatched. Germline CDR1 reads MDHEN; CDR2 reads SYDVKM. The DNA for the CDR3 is TGTGCCAGCAGTTTAGAATTTGTGGGGGAGGGCTACGAGCAGTACTTC. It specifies CASSLEFVGEGYEQYF. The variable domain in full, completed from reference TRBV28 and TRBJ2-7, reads DVKVTQSSRYLVKRTGEKVFLECVQDMDHENMFWYRQDPGLGLRLIYFSYDVKMKEKGDIPEGYSVSREKKERFSLILESASTNQTSMYLCASSLEFVGEGYEQYFGPGTRLTVT.